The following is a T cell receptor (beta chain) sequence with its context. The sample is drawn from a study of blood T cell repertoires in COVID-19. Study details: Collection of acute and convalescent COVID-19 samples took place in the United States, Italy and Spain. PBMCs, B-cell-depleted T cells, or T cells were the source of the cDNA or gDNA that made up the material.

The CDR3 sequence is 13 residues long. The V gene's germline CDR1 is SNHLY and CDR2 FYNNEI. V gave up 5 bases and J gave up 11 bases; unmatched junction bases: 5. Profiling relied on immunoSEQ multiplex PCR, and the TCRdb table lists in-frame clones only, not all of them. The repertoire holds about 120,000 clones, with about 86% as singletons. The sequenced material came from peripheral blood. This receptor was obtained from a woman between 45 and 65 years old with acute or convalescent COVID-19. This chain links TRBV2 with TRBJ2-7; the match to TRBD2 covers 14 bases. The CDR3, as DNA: TGTGCCAGCAGTTCGGGACTAGCGGGAGACAAGTACTTC. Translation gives CASSSGLAGDKYF.